This entry describes one T cell receptor (beta chain). The data are from a study of blood T cells in healthy people across ages. With 8 bases clipped from V and 8 bases from J, the junction kept 9 bases outside the gene matches. The CDR3 is made up of 13 amino acids. The germline gives CDR1 MNHEY, CDR2 SVGEGT. A sample-barcoded 5' primer and a J-beta primer mix were used in a second PCR of roughly 7 to 11 cycles. TCRdb re-derived calls from the 5' RACE reads in MiXCR, one entry per CDR3 protein. This table has about a million distinct CDR3 sequences, roughly half appearing once. The TCR sequence derives from a woman in her fifties or sixties in good health. The J gene is TRBJ1-2, the V gene TRBV6-2 or TRBV6-3, with TRBD1 identical over 9 bases. The specimen was blood. CDR3 amino acids: CASETGQGSGYTF. For the CDR3, the DNA is TGTGCCAGCGAAACGGGACAGGGTTCAGGCTACACCTTC.